A single T cell receptor (beta chain) is shown here with its context. Its specificity is unknown. This sample was taken from a study of shared clonotypes between healthy human individuals. Whole-study results and caveats: Non-shared clonotypes displayed generation probabilities falling below those of clonotypes present in all four donors. For naive CD4 cells, 4% to 6% of clonotypes were shared across a handful of donors.

This CDR3 region has 18 residues. Germline V gene sequence: CDR1 LGHNA, CDR2 YNFKEQ. Deletions cut 0 bases from V and 2 bases from J, with 18 bases between. Study processing details: Junction-only immunoSEQ data arrived without quality scores, meaning filtering differed. Some clones are missing from TCRdb's copy, which holds only in-frame ones; the method was immunoSEQ multiplex PCR. From that table come the V and J calls and clone size; the DNA was used to work out D and trimming. The table includes roughly 380,000 clones, 90% to 98% detected once. Healthy and HIV-negative, the adult donors had no recent acute infections or vaccinations.

The source is a man aged 25 to 40 in good health. The J gene is TRBJ2-3, the V gene TRBV4-2; possibly TRBD2 for D (5 bases). Sequencing input: memory CD8+ T cells sorted from blood. The subset was: CD45RO+ cells pooled with CCR7-negative TemRA cells. CDR3: CASSQDGRTPYYTDTQYF. For the CDR3, the DNA is TGTGCCAGCAGCCAAGATGGAAGGACTCCCTATTACACAGATACGCAGTATTTT.